The clone carrying this TCR beta chain was seen a few times. Its specificity is unknown. V lost 4 bases and J lost 0, with 7 bases in between. This CDR3 comprises 14 residues. The germline V gene has CDR1 SNHLY and CDR2 FYNNEI. The data originate from a study of blood T cells in healthy people across ages. Looking at the study overall: Through template switching, about one barcoded beta molecule was captured per two T cells, as measured in model experiments.

Study results and caveats: Among T cells, TCR beta diversity per million cells dropped roughly linearly as age rose. Shifts in expanded clonotypes may have been confounded by donor CMV status, which was unknown.

A second roughly 7 to 11 cycle PCR used barcoded and J-beta primers. Each cDNA molecule was tagged by a template-switch adaptor that had 12 random nucleotides. In TCRdb, the 5' RACE reads were re-called with MiXCR into one record per CDR3 protein. The sample includes about 830,000 distinct CDR3 sequences, around 68% of them seen just once. The sample was blood. This TCR came from a man aged 30-40 years in good health. The V gene is TRBV2, the J gene TRBJ1-5; tentative D call: TRBD1 (5 bases). CDR3 nucleotides: TGTGCCAGCAGTGGACAGACTAGCAATCAGCCCCAGCATTTT. Protein sequence: CASSGQTSNQPQHF.